The 23 T cell receptor beta chains reported below all come from one sample, sequenced in a study of cytomegalovirus exposure and HLA in healthy donors. The PCR used 60 Vbeta and 13 Jbeta primers. The data were produced by immunoSEQ multiplex PCR, yet TCRdb's version contains in-frame clones alone and is incomplete. The listing contains tens of thousands of clones. Sequencing used PBMCs. All receptors derive from a male donor in good health and CMV-seropositive.

The chain recombines TRBV18 with TRBJ1-1; 7 nucleotides align to TRBD1. Per germline, CDR1 KGHSH and CDR2 LQKENI. CDR3 length equals 16 residues. V gave up 1 base and J gave up 1 base; unmatched junction bases: 6. CDR3 in amino acids: CASSPRTGMENTEAFF. The CDR3 nucleotides read TGTGCCAGCTCACCACGGACAGGCATGGAGAACACTGAAGCTTTCTTT.

This chain links TRBV10-3 with TRBJ2-3; D is unclear. The CDR3 contains 11 residues. Deletions cut 8 bases from V and 8 bases from J, with 11 bases between. CDR1 ENHRY and CDR2 SYGVKD come from the germline V gene. The CDR3 bases are TGTGCCATCGGAAGCGACTTTACGCAGTATTTT. Translating gives CAIGSDFTQYF.

The chain couples TRBV5-1 to TRBJ2-1; a weak D match, TRBD2 (6 bases). Per germline, CDR1 SGHRS and CDR2 YFSETQ. The CDR3 totals 15 residues. Trimming took 4 bases from V and 8 from J, leaving 19 bases between them. In DNA, the CDR3 is TGCGCCAGCAGCCGCGGATTCGGGAGTAAGGATGAGCAGTTCTTC. Residues: CASSRGFGSKDEQFF. The full variable domain, in which reference TRBV5-1 and TRBJ2-1 provide the parts outside the CDR3, is KAGVTQTPRYLIKTRGQQVTLSCSPISGHRSVSWYQQTPGQGLQFLFEYFSETQRNKGNFPGRFSGRQFSNSRSEMNVSTLELGDSALYLCASSRGFGSKDEQFFGPGTRLTVL.

The V gene is TRBV19, the J gene TRBJ1-5; the D gene is possibly TRBD1 (5 bases). The CDR3 consists of 18 residues. Trimming shortened V by 1 base and J by 2 bases, and 18 bases separated the two germline ends. Per the germline V gene, CDR1 is LNHDA and CDR2 is SQIVND (reference sequence). The chain's CDR3 is CASSIVNYRGLGNQPQHF. In DNA form, the CDR3 reads TGTGCCAGTAGTATAGTGAACTATAGGGGTTTGGGCAATCAGCCCCAGCATTTT.

The rearrangement uses TRBV5-1 and TRBJ2-3; possibly TRBD1 for D (5 bases). This CDR3 is 16 amino acids long. Per the germline V gene, CDR1 is SGHRS and CDR2 is YFSETQ. V dropped 4 bases and J dropped 1 base, with 16 bases sitting between them. CDR3 sequence reads: CASSVAADSRTDTQYF. CDR3 sequence (DNA): TGCGCCAGCAGCGTGGCCGCCGACAGTCGCACAGATACGCAGTATTTT.

The chain employs TRBV10-3 and TRBJ1-1; D uncertain. Trimming left V 4 bases short and J 1 base short, with 7 bases between. There are 13 residues in the CDR3. The V gene's germline CDR1 is ENHRY and CDR2 SYGVKD. The DNA of the CDR3 is TGTGCCATCAGTGCCCCCGGGAACACTGAAGCTTTCTTT. It yields the protein CAISAPGNTEAFF.

Note on this clone: At one of its ends the junction is not consistent with the germline gene, which may arise from a read error. In DNA form, the CDR3 reads TGTGCTAGCAGCCCGCGCCTGAACACCGGGGAGCTGTTTTTT. Protein product: CASSPRLNTGELFF. The chain has TRBV7-7 and TRBJ2-2, with unresolved D. Germline lookup yields CDR1 SSHAT and CDR2 FNYEAQ (reference sequence). This CDR3 spans 14 amino acids.

J is TRBJ2-7 and V is TRBV7-9; 9 nucleotides agree with TRBD1. The V and J ends lost 4 bases and 5 bases, in that order; junction bases with no gene match: 9. The germline CDR1 and CDR2 sequences are SEHNR and FQNEAQ (reference sequence). There are 15 residues in the CDR3. DNA of the CDR3: TGTGCCAGCAGCTATACAGGGGGCGAATGGAACGAGCAGTACTTC. Amino acid sequence: CASSYTGGEWNEQYF.

The chain combines TRBV2 with TRBJ1-4, with TRBD1 as a possible D gene (5 bases). Deletions cut 2 bases from V and 8 bases from J, with 15 bases between. This CDR3 is 15 amino acids long. In germline, CDR1 is SNHLY, CDR2 FYNNEI. The CDR3 region has the DNA TGTGCCAGCAGTGAAAGTACGCGATGGGGCGAAAAACTGTTTTTT. Encoded protein: CASSESTRWGEKLFF.

The chain couples TRBV28 to TRBJ1-5; D perhaps matches TRBD1 (5 bases). Trimming cost V 3 bases and J 4 bases, with 7 bases left between them. The CDR3 is 13 amino acids. Looked up from germline, CDR1 is MDHEN and CDR2 is SYDVKM. The CDR3 DNA is TGTGCCAGCAGTTTCTCAGGGAATCAGCCCCAGCATTTT. Amino acid sequence: CASSFSGNQPQHF.

J is TRBJ2-4 and V is TRBV7-9; D perhaps matches TRBD2 (6 bases). Germline V gene sequence: CDR1 SEHNR, CDR2 FQNEAQ (reference sequence). Trimming cost V 5 bases and J 6 bases, with 23 bases left between them. This CDR3 has 17 residues. This chain's CDR3 is CASSLIHRGVERNIQYF. The CDR3 DNA follows: TGTGCCAGCAGCCTTATACATCGCGGGGTGGAGAGAAACATTCAGTACTTC.

Points on this clone: Other DNA sequences from this sample encode an identical CDR3 as well. This chain uses TRBV6-1 with TRBJ2-7; D may be TRBD1 (6 bases). The CDR3 extends over 12 amino acids. V gave up 7 bases and J gave up 4 bases, with 11 bases separating them. From germline, CDR1 is MNHNS and CDR2 SASEGT. The CDR3 here is CASINREYEQYF. CDR3 coding DNA: TGTGCCAGCATCAACAGGGAGTACGAGCAGTACTTC.

The chain combines TRBV10-3 with TRBJ1-1; D gene unclear. The V end was cut by 7 bases, the J end by 1 base, with 10 bases between. The CDR3 has 13 amino acids. Germline CDR1 is ENHRY and CDR2 is SYGVKD. The CDR3 here is CAITPSTNTEAFF. In nucleotides, the CDR3 is TGTGCCATCACCCCCAGTACGAACACTGAAGCTTTCTTT.

The chain couples TRBV19 to TRBJ2-7; TRBD1 matches at 9 bases. The ends lost 5 bases at V and 1 base at J; junction bases unmatched: 9. The CDR3 has 16 amino acids. Germline CDR1 and CDR2: LNHDA and SQIVND (reference sequence). CDR3 coding DNA: TGTGCCAGTAGTGCTAAAACAGGGGGCAATTCCTACGAGCAGTACTTC. Translating it yields CASSAKTGGNSYEQYF. Using reference TRBV19 and TRBJ2-7 for the parts outside the CDR3, the full variable domain is DGGITQSPKYLFRKEGQNVTLSCEQNLNHDAMYWYRQDPGQGLRLIYYSQIVNDFQKGDIAEGYSVSREKKESFPLTVTSAQKNPTAFYLCASSAKTGGNSYEQYFGPGTRLTVT.

The chain employs TRBV18 and TRBJ2-5, with D maybe TRBD2 (5 bases). The CDR3 length is 14 residues. V dropped 1 base and J dropped 0 bases, with 6 bases sitting between them. Per the germline V gene, CDR1 is KGHSH and CDR2 is LQKENI. The CDR3 bases are TGTGCCAGCTCACCACGGAGGAACCAAGAGACCCAGTACTTC. Protein sequence: CASSPRRNQETQYF.

The V gene is TRBV5-1, the J gene TRBJ2-1, with 11 bases matching TRBD1. CDR3 size: 14 residues. Germline trimming cut 3 bases from V and 6 bases from J; bases unmatched to any gene: 2. Germline CDR1 SGHRS, CDR2 YFSETQ. The DNA of the CDR3 is TGCGCCAGCAGCTCGGGGACAGGGGGCAATGAGCAGTTCTTC. This translates into CASSSGTGGNEQFF.

This sequence joins TRBV30 and TRBJ1-1; tentatively, D is TRBD1 (5 bases). The V end was cut by 4 bases, the J end by 1 base, with 13 bases between. Germline CDR1 reads GTSNPN; CDR2 reads SVGIG (reference sequence). The CDR3 loop spans 14 amino acids. CDR3 bases: TGTGCCTGGACCCGGGACTTCGGGAACACTGAAGCTTTCTTT. It specifies CAWTRDFGNTEAFF.

The chain employs TRBV5-6 and TRBJ1-2, with a tentative D call TRBD1 (6 bases). Deletions cut 2 bases from V and 5 bases from J, with 13 bases between. This CDR3 contains 14 residues. The germline gives CDR1 SGHDT, CDR2 YYEEEE. The CDR3 spells CASSFAQGLYGYTF. Here the CDR3 DNA reads TGTGCCAGCAGCTTTGCTCAGGGGCTATATGGCTACACCTTC.

The chain employs TRBV10-3 and TRBJ1-1; no clear D. The CDR3 runs to 14 residues. CDR1 is ENHRY, CDR2 SYGVKD, per germline. Trimming left V 3 bases short and J 4 bases short, with 12 bases between. CDR3 nucleotide sequence: TGTGCCATCAGTGAAGCAATTCAAAGCACTGAAGCTTTCTTT. Translating it yields CAISEAIQSTEAFF.

The chain is built from TRBV6-5 and TRBJ1-2; D perhaps matches TRBD1 (5 bases). The V end lost 2 bases, the J end lost 5 bases, and 9 bases lay between the germline ends. Per the germline V gene, CDR1 is MNHEY and CDR2 is SVGAGI. The CDR3 runs 13 residues. The CDR3 coding sequence is TGTGCCAGCAGTTACACCAGGGCATATGGCTACACCTTC. Its translation: CASSYTRAYGYTF.

This chain links TRBV28 with TRBJ1-1, with a tentative D call TRBD1 (5 bases). This CDR3 comprises 13 residues. Trimming cost V 6 bases and J 1 base, with 9 bases left between them. CDR1 is MDHEN, CDR2 SYDVKM, per germline. The CDR3 sequence: CASRMTANTEAFF. DNA for the CDR3: TGTGCCAGCAGGATGACAGCGAACACTGAAGCTTTCTTT.

The chain links TRBV18 to TRBJ2-5; 8 positions agree with TRBD1. This CDR3 is built from 16 residues. V shed 2 bases and J 1 base; nucleotides not matched to a gene: 6. Per the germline V gene, CDR1 is KGHSH and CDR2 is LQKENI. CDR3 sequence: CASSPRDRTTQETQYF. DNA for the CDR3: TGTGCCAGCTCACCAAGGGACAGGACCACCCAAGAGACCCAGTACTTC. Full variable domain (missing parts from reference TRBV18 and TRBJ2-5): NAGVMQNPRHLVRRRGQEARLRCSPMKGHSHVYWYRQLPEEGLKFMVYLQKENIIDESGMPKERFSAEFPKEGPSILRIQQVVRGDSAAYFCASSPRDRTTQETQYFGPGTRLLVL.

The chain employs TRBV5-1 and TRBJ1-2; TRBD1 matches at 7 bases. The junction had 7 bases not matched to a gene; V was cut back by 2 bases and J by 9 bases. This CDR3 is built from 13 residues. CDR1 SGHRS and CDR2 YFSETQ come from the germline V gene. The CDR3 DNA reads TGCGCCAGCAGCTTTTCGGACAGGACTAGCTACACCTTC. Encoded protein: CASSFSDRTSYTF.